These T cell receptor beta chains were read from a single sample in a study of early T cells in non-severe SARS-CoV-2 infection. TCRdb analysed the 5' RACE reads with MiXCR anew, one entry per CDR3 protein. The sample includes approximately 70,000 distinct CDR3 sequences, approximately 13% of them seen just once. Material: whole blood. Receptors originate from an adult who was a healthcare worker with PCR-confirmed SARS-CoV-2 infection or an uninfected control (not recorded which). CDR3s include the opening cysteine and the closing phenylalanine or tryptophan. A D gene is named only where the DNA matches it firmly. Expanded clones get a size class; other rows say once, few or many, or leave the size out.

D	V	size	length	J	CDR3	DNA
TRBD2	TRBV11-2	many	19	TRBJ2-3	CASSSPSGGAKEIVDTQYF	TGTGCCAGCAGCTCACCTAGCGGGGGGGCCAAAGAGATCGTGGATACGCAGTATTTT
TRBD2	TRBV6-5	-	13	TRBJ2-1	CASRRLAANEQFF	TGTGCCAGCAGGCGACTAGCGGCCAATGAGCAGTTCTTC
TRBD2	TRBV6-6	-	17	TRBJ2-3	CASSPLRAGGGTDTQYF	TGTGCCAGCAGTCCCCTTAGGGCGGGAGGGGGCACAGATACGCAGTATTTT
-	TRBV11-2	many	15	TRBJ2-1	CASSLGRALYNEQFF	TGTGCCAGCAGCTTAGGCAGGGCCCTATACAATGAGCAGTTCTTC
-	TRBV12-3/TRBV12-4	few	13	TRBJ2-3	CASSLMESDTQYF	TGTGCCAGCAGTTTAATGGAGTCGGATACGCAGTATTTT
TRBD2	TRBV30	many	13	TRBJ2-7	CAWTSAGAYEQYF	TGTGCCTGGACCTCGGCGGGGGCCTACGAGCAGTACTTC
-	TRBV30	few	14	TRBJ1-2	CAWRPKGDPYGYTF	TGTGCCTGGAGACCGAAGGGGGATCCCTATGGCTACACCTTC
-	TRBV5-6	few	15	TRBJ2-7	CASSFRDRNFYEQYF	TGTGCCAGCAGCTTCCGGGACCGCAATTTCTACGAGCAGTACTTC
-	TRBV7-2	-	13	TRBJ1-4	CASRKWRDEKLFF	TGTGCCAGCAGGAAGTGGCGGGATGAAAAACTGTTTTTT
-	TRBV7-9	-	15	TRBJ2-1	CASSLRRTLYNEQFF	TGTGCCAGCAGCTTAAGACGGACTCTCTACAATGAGCAGTTCTTC
TRBD1	TRBV7-9	many	15	TRBJ1-4	CASSPRTGSDEKLFF	TGTGCCAGCAGCCCACGGACAGGTTCGGATGAAAAACTGTTTTTT
TRBD2	TRBV3-1	few	15	TRBJ2-2	CASSQGTSGTGELFF	TGTGCCAGCAGCCAAGGGACTAGCGGAACCGGGGAGCTGTTTTTT
TRBD2	TRBV12-3/TRBV12-4	few	14	TRBJ2-3	CASSPSGPTDTQYF	TGTGCCAGCAGCCCTAGCGGACCCACAGATACGCAGTATTTT
-	TRBV30	many	15	TRBJ1-2	CAWTLKGGSENGYTF	TGTGCCTGGACCCTAAAGGGAGGGTCGGAGAATGGCTACACCTTC
-	TRBV5-1	many	14	TRBJ2-7	CASSYLGNSYEQYF	TGCGCCAGCAGCTATTTGGGAAATTCCTACGAGCAGTACTTC
-	TRBV5-1	many	18	TRBJ1-1	CASSLALGGSHLRREAFF	TGCGCCAGCAGCTTGGCCCTGGGAGGTTCCCACCTTCGACGCGAAGCTTTCTTT
-	TRBV5-1	-	13	TRBJ2-5	CASSFMPEETQYF	TGCGCCAGCAGCTTCATGCCAGAAGAGACCCAGTACTTC
TRBD2	TRBV29-1	many	14	TRBJ2-7	CSVKGLAGDYEQYF	TGCAGCGTTAAAGGACTAGCGGGGGACTACGAGCAGTACTTC